This T cell receptor (beta chain) was retrieved from a study of shared clonotypes between healthy human individuals. With regard to this clone: Its specificity is unknown.

The CDR3 totals 17 residues. General study results and limits: Clonotypes which were not shared had lower generation probabilities than clonotypes that all four donors shared. Approximately 5.1% was the fraction of naive CD4 clonotypes found shared across a few donors.

Genomic DNA of every subset was divided equally among multiple immunoSEQ plates. As handled by the study authors: ImmunoSEQ supplied junction-only sequences lacking quality scores, so filtering was different. TCRdb's copy holds only in-frame clones and misses some; the assay was immunoSEQ multiplex PCR. V and J calls and clone size are those listed in that table; D and trimming were worked out from the DNA. The table has roughly 1,600,000 clones, around 98.5% seen once. This clonotype was sampled from a man aged 25-45 years in good health. The sequencing input was naive CD4+ T cells sorted from blood. As for subset: CD45RA+ positively selected. This chain uses TRBV12-1 with TRBJ2-1; the table assigns TRBD2, which was not confirmed against the DNA. TRBV12-1 is marked as a pseudogene. CDR3 nucleotide sequence: TGTGCCAGCAGCTCGAGCCCCCTAGCGGGAAAGGAGCGTGAGCAGTTCTTC. Residues: CASSSSPLAGKEREQFF.